These 14 T cell receptor beta chains were all obtained from the same sample, sequenced in a study of cytomegalovirus exposure and HLA in healthy donors. Produced via immunoSEQ multiplex PCR; TCRdb's table is partial and in-frame only. The sample has around 200,000 clones, 80% to 85% seen once; the top ten hold roughly 1.2%. The material sequenced was PBMCs. These receptors were obtained from a woman in her thirties in good health and CMV-seronegative.

The chain employs TRBV25-1 and TRBJ2-7, with 8 bases identical to TRBD1. The CDR3 is 16 amino acids. V was pared by 0 bases and J by 0 bases, with 4 bases of the junction left unmatched. Germline V gene lookup returns CDR1 MGHDK and CDR2 SYGVNS. The CDR3 DNA reads as TGTGCCAGCAGTGAATATGAAGGGACAGGCTCCTACGAGCAGTACTTC. Its translation: CASSEYEGTGSYEQYF.

This clone came up once. The chain employs TRBV10-1 and TRBJ2-7; 10 nucleotides align to TRBD2. V trimming: 4 bases; J trimming: 2 bases; junction bases outside the gene matches: 11. Germline values: CDR1 WNHNN, CDR2 SYGVQD (reference sequence). The CDR3 covers 17 residues. In DNA form, the CDR3 reads TGCGCCAGCAGTGTGGCAGCGGGAGGGCCGGGCACCTACGAGCAGTACTTC. Its protein product is CASSVAAGGPGTYEQYF.

The V and J genes are TRBV6-1 and TRBJ2-1; possible D gene TRBD2, 6 bases. V dropped 10 bases and J dropped 3 bases, with 16 bases sitting between them. Per germline, CDR1 MNHNS and CDR2 SASEGT. The CDR3 loop spans 14 amino acids. The CDR3 DNA sequence: TGTGCCACCGATCCGGGACTTGACTACAATGAGCAGTTCTTC. Translating gives CATDPGLDYNEQFF.

V is TRBV5-4 and J is TRBJ1-2; no firm D call. The germline V gene has CDR1 SGHNT and CDR2 YYREEE (reference sequence). This CDR3 has 13 amino acids. V lost 4 bases and J lost 2, with 9 bases in between. CDR3 amino acids: CASSLEENYGYTF. The DNA for the CDR3 is TGTGCCAGCAGCCTAGAGGAAAACTATGGCTACACCTTC.

The gene calls are TRBV5-6 and TRBJ2-5; D unclear. CDR3 size: 12 residues. Germline V gene data show CDR1 as SGHDT and CDR2 as YYEEEE. Trimming pared 0 bases from V and 4 bases from J, leaving 4 bases between. The CDR3 loop is CASSLARETQYF. In DNA, the CDR3 is TGTGCCAGCAGCTTGGCGAGAGAGACCCAGTACTTC.

This clone was counted a few times. The V and J genes are TRBV5-4 and TRBJ1-6; 7 nucleotides line up with TRBD1. CDR3 length equals 16 residues. Germline V gene lookup returns CDR1 SGHNT and CDR2 YYREEE (reference sequence). V gave up 5 bases and J gave up 8 bases; unmatched junction bases: 13. The CDR3 here is CASSRNLYGTDSPLHF. In DNA, the CDR3 is TGTGCCAGCAGTCGTAACCTATACGGGACAGATTCACCCCTCCACTTT. Full variable domain (remainder filled in from reference TRBV5-4 and TRBJ1-6): ETGVTQSPTHLIKTRGQQVTLRCSSQSGHNTVSWYQQALGQGPQFIFQYYREEENGRGNFPPRFSGLQFPNYSSELNVNALELDDSALYLCASSRNLYGTDSPLHFGNGTRLTVT.

This clone is a singleton in its sample. V gene TRBV6-1 combines with J gene TRBJ2-1; 7 bases are a match to TRBD1. The junction had 9 bases not matched to a gene; V was cut back by 2 bases and J by 2 bases. The CDR3 runs to 17 residues. Looked up from germline, CDR1 is MNHNS and CDR2 is SASEGT. CDR3 in amino acids: CASSERTGTVTYNEQFF. The CDR3 bases are TGTGCCAGCAGTGAAAGAACCGGGACAGTAACCTACAATGAGCAGTTCTTC.

The J gene is TRBJ1-5, the V gene TRBV9; D is uncertain. V dropped 0 bases and J dropped 0 bases, with 7 bases sitting between them. The CDR3 spans 15 residues. Germline loops: CDR1 SGDLS, CDR2 YYNGEE. The CDR3 loop is CASSVDGYSNQPQHF. The CDR3 nucleotides are TGTGCCAGCAGCGTAGACGGTTATAGCAATCAGCCCCAGCATTTT.

The genes are TRBV9 and TRBJ2-7, with 7 nucleotides matching TRBD2. The CDR3 spans 16 residues. Germline CDR1 reads SGDLS; CDR2 reads YYNGEE. The ends lost 4 bases at V and 0 bases at J; junction bases unmatched: 10. The CDR3 reads CASSPLAVGSSYEQYF. CDR3 coding DNA: TGTGCCAGCAGCCCCCTAGCGGTGGGGAGCTCCTACGAGCAGTACTTC.

The chain joins TRBV9 to TRBJ1-1; D is perhaps TRBD1 (5 bases). Germline values: CDR1 SGDLS, CDR2 YYNGEE. V lost 4 bases and J 5 bases, leaving 9 bases between the germline ends. The CDR3 spans 12 residues. DNA of the CDR3: TGTGCCAGCAGCCAAGGGGATACTGAAGCTTTCTTT. It is translated as CASSQGDTEAFF.

CDR3: CASSEFYRAAGGNEQFF. CDR3 sequence (DNA): TGTGCCAGCAGTGAATTCTATCGGGCAGCGGGGGGCAATGAGCAGTTCTTC. The V call is TRBV6-1, the J call TRBJ2-1, with 9 bases that match TRBD2. The germline V gene has CDR1 MNHNS and CDR2 SASEGT. The J segment lost 6 bases and the V segment lost 2 bases, leaving 11 bases of the junction unmatched. The CDR3 totals 17 residues.

The rearrangement uses TRBV30 and TRBJ1-4; 10 nucleotides align to TRBD1. CDR3 size: 14 residues. Germline-derived CDR1 and CDR2 are GTSNPN and SVGIG (reference sequence). Unmatched junction bases numbered 4, after V lost 4 bases and J lost 5 bases. The CDR3 reads CAWTKGQGNEKLFF. The CDR3, as DNA: TGTGCCTGGACAAAGGGACAGGGGAATGAAAAACTGTTTTTT.

This rearrangement joins TRBV6-1 to TRBJ1-5; D is uncertain. CDR3 length: 15 amino acids. With 2 bases removed from V and 2 bases from J, the gap between germline ends came to 10 bases. Germline CDR1 and CDR2: MNHNS and SASEGT. The CDR3 region is CASSEFRRGNQPQHF. CDR3 coding DNA: TGTGCCAGCAGTGAATTCAGGCGGGGCAATCAGCCCCAGCATTTT.

This clone has a handful of counts. The rearrangement links TRBV6-1 to TRBJ1-1; D is possibly TRBD1 (6 bases). The CDR3 covers 14 residues. CDR1 and CDR2 from the germline V gene are MNHNS and SASEGT. Trimming shortened V by 1 base and J by 4 bases, and 10 bases separated the two germline ends. The CDR3 reads CASSEVGGPTEAFF. The CDR3 nucleotides are TGTGCCAGCAGTGAAGTCGGGGGGCCCACTGAAGCTTTCTTT.